Presented here are 22 T cell receptor beta chains from one specimen sequenced in a study of cytomegalovirus exposure and HLA in healthy donors. Both 60 Vbeta primers and 13 Jbeta primers went into the PCR. Repertoires were generated with immunoSEQ multiplex PCR, while TCRdb's copy carries only in-frame clones and drops some. There are 150,000 to 160,000 clones in the sample; 80% occur only once, and around 13% lies in the top ten. What was sequenced was PBMCs. Receptors were obtained from a man between 25 and 39 years old in good health and CMV-seropositive.

CDR3 DNA sequence: TGTGCCAGCAGCCCTCGGACAGGGCTTAGGCAAGAGACCCAGTACTTC. This gives the protein CASSPRTGLRQETQYF. J is TRBJ2-5 and V is TRBV5-4; TRBD1 aligns across 8 bases. The CDR3 spans 16 residues. In germline, CDR1 is SGHNT, CDR2 YYREEE (reference sequence). The V and J ends lost 4 bases and 2 bases, in that order; junction bases with no gene match: 10.

The gene calls are TRBV28 and TRBJ2-7; 11 bases line up with TRBD1. V lost 2 bases and J lost 3; bases outside the gene matches: 3. Germline CDR1 and CDR2: MDHEN and SYDVKM. The CDR3 sequence is 15 residues long. The CDR3 loop is CASSLRGTGGYEQYF. CDR3 nucleotides: TGTGCCAGCAGTTTACGCGGGACAGGGGGCTACGAGCAGTACTTC.

The chain is built from TRBV7-2 and TRBJ2-1; a weak D match, TRBD2 (5 bases). Germline V gene data show CDR1 as SGHTA and CDR2 as FQGNSA. The CDR3 runs to 12 residues. Trimming shortened V by 3 bases and J by 11 bases, and 11 bases separated the two germline ends. The CDR3 spells CASSFGLAKQFF. In DNA form, the CDR3 reads TGTGCCAGCAGCTTCGGGCTAGCCAAGCAGTTCTTC.

CDR3 sequence (DNA): TGCGCCAGCAGCTTGGGTTTTGAGCGAGATCAGCCCCAGCATTTT. This gives the protein CASSLGFERDQPQHF. The rearrangement uses TRBV5-1 and TRBJ1-5; no clear D. In germline, CDR1 is SGHRS, CDR2 YFSETQ. CDR3 length: 15 amino acids. V gave up 0 bases and J gave up 5 bases, with 12 bases separating them.

This clone was counted a few times. The chain carries TRBV28 and TRBJ1-4; 7 nucleotides agree with TRBD1. The germline V gene has CDR1 MDHEN and CDR2 SYDVKM. V was pared by 5 bases and J by 0 bases, with 6 bases of the junction left unmatched. CDR3 size: 16 residues. The CDR3 DNA sequence: TGTGCCAGCAGTGGGGACAGATACTCAACTAATGAAAAACTGTTTTTT. It specifies CASSGDRYSTNEKLFF. The entire variable domain, with the rest obtained from reference TRBV28 and TRBJ1-4, is as follows: DVKVTQSSRYLVKRTGEKVFLECVQDMDHENMFWYRQDPGLGLRLIYFSYDVKMKEKGDIPEGYSVSREKKERFSLILESASTNQTSMYLCASSGDRYSTNEKLFFGSGTQLSVL.

The V call is TRBV7-2, the J call TRBJ2-6, with TRBD2 as a possible D gene (7 bases). Germline assignment: CDR1 SGHTA and CDR2 FQGNSA. The ends were cut back, 3 bases at V and 2 bases at J, with 14 bases in the middle. The CDR3 is 17 amino acids. CDR3 protein: CASSFGGAGTGANVLTF. Written as DNA, the CDR3 is TGTGCCAGCAGCTTTGGGGGGGCCGGAACTGGGGCCAACGTCCTGACTTTC.

The J gene is TRBJ2-6, the V gene TRBV4-2; D is perhaps TRBD2 (6 bases). The CDR3 is 17 residues long. Trimming removed 1 base at V and 0 bases at J, with 10 bases between. Germline V CDR1 and CDR2: LGHNA, YNFKEQ. CDR3 sequence reads: CASSQAVGGSGANVLTF. CDR3 sequence (DNA): TGTGCCAGCAGCCAAGCCGTGGGGGGCTCTGGGGCCAACGTCCTGACTTTC.

This clone has only a few counts. The junction departs from the called germline gene at one end, perhaps through a read error. The chain joins TRBV5-1 to TRBJ2-2; TRBD2 aligns across 12 bases. Germline V gene data show CDR1 as SGHRS and CDR2 as YFSETQ. This CDR3 comprises 13 residues. The CDR3 region is CASRTSGIGELFF. The DNA of the CDR3 is TGTGCCAGCCGGACTAGCGGGATAGGGGAGCTGTTTTTT. The variable domain in full, with the rest retrieved from reference TRBV5-1 and TRBJ2-2, is KAGVTQTPRYLIKTRGQQVTLSCSPISGHRSVSWYQQTPGQGLQFLFEYFSETQRNKGNFPGRFSGRQFSNSRSEMNVSTLELGDSALYLCASRTSGIGELFFGEGSRLTVL.

This clone was found a few times. The chain links TRBV6-5 to TRBJ2-2; D not certain. With 6 bases removed from V and 3 bases from J, the gap between germline ends came to 14 bases. This CDR3 is built from 15 residues. CDR1 and CDR2 (germline): MNHEY, SVGAGI. CDR3 residues: CASSSGGGDTGELFF. The DNA of the CDR3 is TGTGCCAGCAGCTCGGGTGGCGGAGACACCGGGGAGCTGTTTTTT.

This rearrangement joins TRBV28 to TRBJ2-1, with D unclear. The germline V gene has CDR1 MDHEN and CDR2 SYDVKM. This CDR3 comprises 12 residues. V lost 1 base to trimming and J lost 15 bases, with 13 bases between them. The CDR3 loop reads CASSLSPPGAFF. The CDR3 DNA reads as TGTGCCAGCAGTTTATCACCCCCCGGAGCGTTCTTC.

The rearrangement links TRBV15 to TRBJ2-2; D unresolved. CDR3 length equals 15 residues. Trimming stripped 0 bases from V and 1 base from J, with 6 bases between. The germline CDR1 and CDR2 sequences are LNHNV and YYDKDF (reference sequence). The CDR3: CATSRDRQNTGELFF. The CDR3 region has the DNA TGTGCCACCAGCAGAGATCGACAGAACACCGGGGAGCTGTTTTTT.

This clone has more than one count but fewer than ten. The chain carries TRBV30 and TRBJ2-7; a weak D match, TRBD2 (5 bases). V was pared by 0 bases and J by 0 bases, with 6 bases between. Looked up from germline, CDR1 is GTSNPN and CDR2 is SVGIG (reference sequence). This CDR3 region has 13 residues. The CDR3 bases are TGTGCCTGGAGTGTAGGGAGCTCCTACGAGCAGTACTTC. This codes for CAWSVGSSYEQYF. Full variable domain (missing parts from reference TRBV30 and TRBJ2-7): SQTIHQWPATLVQPVGSPLSLECTVEGTSNPNLYWYRQAAGRGLQLLFYSVGIGQISSEVPQNLSASRPQDRQFILSSKKLLLSDSGFYLCAWSVGSSYEQYFGPGTRLTVT.

The genes are TRBV27 and TRBJ2-1; 14 nucleotides agree with TRBD2. This CDR3 comprises 18 residues. V lost 6 bases, J lost 8 bases, and 15 bases stayed unmatched. CDR1 and CDR2 (germline): MNHEY, SMNVEV (reference sequence). The CDR3 region is CASRSVTGTSGRGDEQFF. DNA of the CDR3: TGTGCCAGCAGATCCGTCACCGGGACTAGCGGGAGAGGAGATGAGCAGTTCTTC.

The rearrangement joins TRBV7-2 to TRBJ1-2, with D uncertain. CDR1 and CDR2 from the germline V gene are SGHTA and FQGNSA. Trimming pared 5 bases from V and 8 bases from J, leaving 6 bases between. This CDR3 has 10 amino acids. The DNA for the CDR3 is TGTGCCAGCAGCGGCCAGGGCTACACCTTC. Translating gives CASSGQGYTF.

The chain joins TRBV7-2 to TRBJ2-2; 11 nucleotides align to TRBD2. Germline CDR1 is SGHTA and CDR2 is FQGNSA. The length of the CDR3 is 19 residues. The V segment lost 5 bases and the J segment 2 bases; nucleotides outside the gene matches: 13. The CDR3 sequence: CASSPTRRTSGSNTGELFF. The CDR3 DNA reads TGTGCCAGCAGCCCTACTAGAAGAACTAGCGGGAGCAACACCGGGGAGCTGTTTTTT.

The table lists this clone with a few counts. V and J are TRBV6-1 and TRBJ1-4, with D uncertain. Trimming removed 6 bases at V and 4 bases at J, with 6 bases between. Germline lookup yields CDR1 MNHNS and CDR2 SASEGT. CDR3 length: 12 residues. The CDR3: CASSRLNEKLFF. CDR3 nucleotides: TGTGCCAGCAGCAGACTTAATGAAAAACTGTTTTTT.

This clone has only a few counts. The chain has TRBV29-1 and TRBJ1-5, with 9 bases aligning to TRBD1. The germline CDR1 and CDR2 sequences are SQVTM and ANQGSEA. J was trimmed by 2 bases and V by 6 bases; bases with no gene match: 5. The CDR3 runs 14 residues. The CDR3, as DNA: TGCAGCGTCGGTACAGGGGGCGGCAATCAGCCCCAGCATTTT. Amino acid sequence: CSVGTGGGNQPQHF.

The chain links TRBV28 to TRBJ1-2, with D perhaps TRBD1 (5 bases). CDR1 and CDR2 from the germline V gene are MDHEN and SYDVKM. V lost 5 bases and J 5 bases, leaving 18 bases between the germline ends. The CDR3 length is 15 residues. The CDR3 protein is CASSPPAGLRYGYTF. In DNA, the CDR3 is TGTGCCAGCAGTCCCCCGGCGGGGCTTAGATATGGCTACACCTTC.

The rearrangement joins TRBV15 to TRBJ1-3, with D perhaps matching TRBD1 (5 bases). The length of the CDR3 is 18 residues. V was shortened by 0 bases and J by 0 bases, with 15 bases between the two germline ends. From germline, CDR1 is LNHNV and CDR2 YYDKDF (reference sequence). In nucleotides, the CDR3 is TGTGCCACCAGCAGAGAGGGGACTAAAATCCACTCTGGAAACACCATATATTTT. Translated: CATSREGTKIHSGNTIYF.

In its sample, this clone was seen once. V gene TRBV10-2 combines with J gene TRBJ2-7; a weak D match, TRBD1 (6 bases). Trimming pared 6 bases from V and 2 bases from J, leaving 23 bases between. Germline loops: CDR1 WSHSY, CDR2 SAAADI. The CDR3 runs to 17 residues. The CDR3 nucleotides are TGCGCCAGCAGCGAAGGCCGGATACAGGGAAGAACCTACGAGCAGTACTTC. Residues: CASSEGRIQGRTYEQYF.

The CDR3, as DNA: TGCGCCAGCAGTCAATCCGGGGGAGGGTATGGAAACACCATATATTTT. It specifies CASSQSGGGYGNTIYF. The chain has TRBV23-1 and TRBJ1-3, with a weak D call TRBD1 (5 bases). TRBV23-1 is filed as an ORF, its function uncertain. The V end was cut by 0 bases, the J end by 3 bases, with 12 bases between. This CDR3 region has 16 residues.

This clone has just one count. The genes are TRBV7-6 and TRBJ2-5; D is possibly TRBD2 (6 bases). V dropped 5 bases and J dropped 4 bases, with 8 bases sitting between them. Germline V gives CDR1 SGHVS, CDR2 FNYEAQ. This CDR3 contains 12 residues. The CDR3, as DNA: TGTGCCAGCAGCCCGGGGGTAGAGACCCAGTACTTC. The encoded protein is CASSPGVETQYF.